This is a list of T cell receptor beta chains from one sample in a study of T cell changes during pregnancy in multiple sclerosis. Assay used: immunoSEQ multiplex PCR; TCRdb lists only in-frame clones, some missing. The data show around 100,000 clones, 94% seen once. Sequences were derived from peripheral blood, sampled before pregnancy. These receptors all stem from a female donor with multiple sclerosis, enrolled in a pregnancy study. Both conserved end residues are part of each CDR3.

V,CDR3
TRBV5-1,CASSLAGGYTEAFF
TRBV7-9,CASSLVGEFVNTEAFF
TRBV5-6,CASSSQGNYGYTF
TRBV9,CASSVGTYNEQFF
TRBV19,CASSSGTVYDQPQHF
TRBV5-1,CASSSGLAGGKDNNEQFF
TRBV5-1,CASSSQGRETQYF
TRBV18,CASSPLPGTSGTYNEQFF
TRBV9,CASSPGQAGAGDTQYF
TRBV11-3,CASSPFPGQGLYEQYF
TRBV9,CASSGLAGGPTTQYF
TRBV7-9,CASSGRQGNSGNTIYF
TRBV4-2,CASSRARGGEDTQYF
TRBV2,CASRPPGLAGVEQFF
TRBV11-2,CASSSINTGVHYEQYF
TRBV2,CASSSGTARSQETQYF
TRBV27,CASSPSPAYEQYF
TRBV7-9,CASSFRGPYNEQFF
TRBV5-1,CASSFIGGSGGDTQYF